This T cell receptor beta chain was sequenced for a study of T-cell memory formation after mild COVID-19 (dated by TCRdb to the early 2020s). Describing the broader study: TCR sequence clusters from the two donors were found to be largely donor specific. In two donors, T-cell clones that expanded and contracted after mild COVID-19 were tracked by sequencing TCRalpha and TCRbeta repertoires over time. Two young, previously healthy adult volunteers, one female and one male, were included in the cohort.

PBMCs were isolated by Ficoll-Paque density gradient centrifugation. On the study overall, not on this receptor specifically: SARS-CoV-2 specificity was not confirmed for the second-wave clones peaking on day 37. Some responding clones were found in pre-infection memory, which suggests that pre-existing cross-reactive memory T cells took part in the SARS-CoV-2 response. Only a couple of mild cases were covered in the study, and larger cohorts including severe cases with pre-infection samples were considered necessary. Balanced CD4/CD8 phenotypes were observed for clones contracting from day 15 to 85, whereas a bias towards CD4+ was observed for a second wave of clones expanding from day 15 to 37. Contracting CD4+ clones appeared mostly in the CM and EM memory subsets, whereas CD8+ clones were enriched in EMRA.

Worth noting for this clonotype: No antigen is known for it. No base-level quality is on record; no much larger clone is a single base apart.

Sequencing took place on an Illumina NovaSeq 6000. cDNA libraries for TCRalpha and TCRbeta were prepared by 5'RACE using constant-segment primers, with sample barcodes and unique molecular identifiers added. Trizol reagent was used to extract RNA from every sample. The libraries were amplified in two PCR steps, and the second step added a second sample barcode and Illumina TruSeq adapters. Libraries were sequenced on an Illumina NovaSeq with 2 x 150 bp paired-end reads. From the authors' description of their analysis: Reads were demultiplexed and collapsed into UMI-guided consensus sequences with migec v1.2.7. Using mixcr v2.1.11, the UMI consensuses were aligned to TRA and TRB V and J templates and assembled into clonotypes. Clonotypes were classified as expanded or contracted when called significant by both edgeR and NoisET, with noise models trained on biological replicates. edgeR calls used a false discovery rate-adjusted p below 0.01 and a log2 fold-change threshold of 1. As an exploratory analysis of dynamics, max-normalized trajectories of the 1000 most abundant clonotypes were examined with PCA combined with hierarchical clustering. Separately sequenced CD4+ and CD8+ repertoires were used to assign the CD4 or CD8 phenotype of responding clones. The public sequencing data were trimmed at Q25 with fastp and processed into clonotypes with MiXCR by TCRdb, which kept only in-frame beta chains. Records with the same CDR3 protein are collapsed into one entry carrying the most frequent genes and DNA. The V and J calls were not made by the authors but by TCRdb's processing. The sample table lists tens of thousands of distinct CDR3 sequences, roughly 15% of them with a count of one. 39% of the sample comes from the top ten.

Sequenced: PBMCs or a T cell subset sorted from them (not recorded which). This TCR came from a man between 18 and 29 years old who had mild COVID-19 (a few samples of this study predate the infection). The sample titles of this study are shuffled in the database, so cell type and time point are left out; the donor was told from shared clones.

The encoded CDR3 is CASSLYGDILSNQPQHF. The sequence in DNA is TGTGCCAGCAGCTTATATGGGGACATCCTTAGCAATCAGCCCCAGCATTTT. The V gene is TRBV7-2 and the J gene is TRBJ1-5, with a tentative D gene TRBD1 over 6 matching bases. V gives up 2 bases and J gives up 0 bases, and the segment between their germline ends measures 14 bases. CDR1 SGHTA and CDR2 FQGNSA were looked up in the germline V gene. The CDR3 starts with the cysteine, ends with the phenylalanine, and has 17 residues. The sequence is cut down to CDR3 DNA, 51 bases in frame from base 1.